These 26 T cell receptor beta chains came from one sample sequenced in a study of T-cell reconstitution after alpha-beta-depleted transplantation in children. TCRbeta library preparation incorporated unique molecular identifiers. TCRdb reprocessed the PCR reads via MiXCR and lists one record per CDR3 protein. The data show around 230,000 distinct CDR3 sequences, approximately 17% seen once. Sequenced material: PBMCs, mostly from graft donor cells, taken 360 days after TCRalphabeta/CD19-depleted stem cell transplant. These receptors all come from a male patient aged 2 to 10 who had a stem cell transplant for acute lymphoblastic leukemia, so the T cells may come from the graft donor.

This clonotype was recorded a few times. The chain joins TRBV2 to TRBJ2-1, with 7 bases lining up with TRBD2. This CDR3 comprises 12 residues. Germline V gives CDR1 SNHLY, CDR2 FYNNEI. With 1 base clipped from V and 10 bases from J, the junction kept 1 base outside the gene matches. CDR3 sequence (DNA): TGTGCCAGCAGTGAAGGAGCGGGGGAGCAGTTCTTC. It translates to CASSEGAGEQFF.

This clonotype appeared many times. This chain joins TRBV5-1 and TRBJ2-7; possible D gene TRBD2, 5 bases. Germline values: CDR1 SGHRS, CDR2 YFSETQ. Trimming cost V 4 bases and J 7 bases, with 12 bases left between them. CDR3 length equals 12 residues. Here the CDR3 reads CASSPMSGEQYF. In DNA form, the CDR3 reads TGCGCCAGCAGCCCAATGTCGGGAGAGCAGTACTTC.

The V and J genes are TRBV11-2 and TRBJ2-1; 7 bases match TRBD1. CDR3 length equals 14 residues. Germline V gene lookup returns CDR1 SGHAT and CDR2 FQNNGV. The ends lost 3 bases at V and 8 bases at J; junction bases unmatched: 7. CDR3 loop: CASSLDRIGDEQFF. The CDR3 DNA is TGTGCCAGCAGCTTGGACAGGATTGGTGATGAGCAGTTCTTC.

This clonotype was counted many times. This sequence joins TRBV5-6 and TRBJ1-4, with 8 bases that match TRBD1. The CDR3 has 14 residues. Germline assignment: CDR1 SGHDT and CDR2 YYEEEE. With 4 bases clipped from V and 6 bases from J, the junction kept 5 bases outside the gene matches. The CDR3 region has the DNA TGTGCCAGCAGCCATACGACAGGGGATGAAAAACTGTTTTTT. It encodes CASSHTTGDEKLFF.

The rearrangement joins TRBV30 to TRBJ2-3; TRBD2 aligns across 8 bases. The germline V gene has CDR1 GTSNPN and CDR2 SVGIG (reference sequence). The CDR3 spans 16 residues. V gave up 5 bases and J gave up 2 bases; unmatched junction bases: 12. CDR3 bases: TGTGCCTGGCGCCCCCGGGGGGGATTGAACACAGATACGCAGTATTTT. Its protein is CAWRPRGGLNTDTQYF.

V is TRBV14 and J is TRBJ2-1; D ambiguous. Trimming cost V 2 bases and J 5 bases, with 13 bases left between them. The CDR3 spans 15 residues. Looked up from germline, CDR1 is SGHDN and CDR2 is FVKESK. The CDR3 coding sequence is TGTGCCAGCAGCCAAAGGCAGAATAACCACAATGAGCAGTTCTTC. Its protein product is CASSQRQNNHNEQFF.

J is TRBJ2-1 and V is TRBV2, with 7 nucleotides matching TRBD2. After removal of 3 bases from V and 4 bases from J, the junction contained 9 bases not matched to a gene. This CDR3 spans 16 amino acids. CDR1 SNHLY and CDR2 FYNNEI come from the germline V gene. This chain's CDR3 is CASSEWAGEGYNEQFF. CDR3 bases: TGTGCCAGCAGTGAGTGGGCGGGAGAAGGTTACAATGAGCAGTTCTTC.

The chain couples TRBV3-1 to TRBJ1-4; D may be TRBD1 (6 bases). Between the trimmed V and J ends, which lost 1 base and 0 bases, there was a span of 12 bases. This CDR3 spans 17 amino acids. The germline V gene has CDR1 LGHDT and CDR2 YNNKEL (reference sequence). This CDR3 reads CASSQVAGAATNEKLFF. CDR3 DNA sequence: TGTGCCAGCAGCCAAGTAGCAGGGGCGGCAACTAATGAAAAACTGTTTTTT.

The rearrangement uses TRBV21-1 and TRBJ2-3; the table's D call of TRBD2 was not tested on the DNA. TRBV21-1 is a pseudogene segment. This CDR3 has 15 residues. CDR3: CASLVGEALPAAQYF. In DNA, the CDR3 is TGTGCCAGCCTAGTCGGGGAAGCCCTACCCGCAGCGCAGTATTTT.

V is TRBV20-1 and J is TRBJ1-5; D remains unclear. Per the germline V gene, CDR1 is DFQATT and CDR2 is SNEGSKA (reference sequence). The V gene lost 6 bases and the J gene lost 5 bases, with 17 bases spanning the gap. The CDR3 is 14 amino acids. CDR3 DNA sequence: TGCAGTGCCCCACCTCGGGCACCCTATCAGCCCCAGCATTTT. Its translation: CSAPPRAPYQPQHF.

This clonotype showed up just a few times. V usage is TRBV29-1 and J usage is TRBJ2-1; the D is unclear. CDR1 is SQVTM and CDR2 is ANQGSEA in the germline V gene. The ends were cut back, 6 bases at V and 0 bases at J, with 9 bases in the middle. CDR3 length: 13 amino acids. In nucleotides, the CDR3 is TGCAGCGTCGCTGCCATCTCCTACAATGAGCAGTTCTTC. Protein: CSVAAISYNEQFF.

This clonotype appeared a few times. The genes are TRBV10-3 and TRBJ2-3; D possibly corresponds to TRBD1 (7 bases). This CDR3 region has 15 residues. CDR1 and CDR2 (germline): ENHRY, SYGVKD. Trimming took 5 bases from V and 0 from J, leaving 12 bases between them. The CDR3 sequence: CAISRETGSTDTQYF. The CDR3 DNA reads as TGTGCCATCAGTCGGGAGACAGGGAGCACAGATACGCAGTATTTT.

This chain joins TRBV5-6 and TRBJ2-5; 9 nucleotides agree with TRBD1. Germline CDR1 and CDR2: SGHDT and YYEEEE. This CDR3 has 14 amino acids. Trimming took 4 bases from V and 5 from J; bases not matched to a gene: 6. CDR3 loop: CASSRTGGMETQYF. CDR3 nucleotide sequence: TGTGCCAGCAGCCGAACAGGGGGCATGGAGACCCAGTACTTC.

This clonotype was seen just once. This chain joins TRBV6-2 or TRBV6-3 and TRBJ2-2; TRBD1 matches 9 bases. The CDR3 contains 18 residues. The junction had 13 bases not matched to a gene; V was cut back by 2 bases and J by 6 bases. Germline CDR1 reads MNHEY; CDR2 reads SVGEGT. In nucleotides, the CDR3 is TGTGCCAGCAGTTACCTTCCATCCGGGACAGGGTACCCCGGGGAGCTGTTTTTT. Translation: CASSYLPSGTGYPGELFF.

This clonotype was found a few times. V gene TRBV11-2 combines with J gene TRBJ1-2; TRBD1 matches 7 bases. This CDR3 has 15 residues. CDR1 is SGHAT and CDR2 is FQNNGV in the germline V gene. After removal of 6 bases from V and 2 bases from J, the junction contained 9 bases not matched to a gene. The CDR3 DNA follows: TGTGCCAGCAGTTTAATTGAGGGACAGAACTATGGCTACACCTTC. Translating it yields CASSLIEGQNYGYTF.

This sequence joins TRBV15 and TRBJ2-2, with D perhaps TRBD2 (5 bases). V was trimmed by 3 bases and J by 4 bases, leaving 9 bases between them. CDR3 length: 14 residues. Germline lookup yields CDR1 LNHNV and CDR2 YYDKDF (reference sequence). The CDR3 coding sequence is TGTGCCACCAGCAGCGGACTCTCCACCGGGGAGCTGTTTTTT. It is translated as CATSSGLSTGELFF.

The CDR3: CSVERGGGQETQYF. The CDR3 nucleotides are TGCAGCGTTGAACGGGGGGGAGGGCAAGAGACCCAGTACTTC. V is TRBV29-1 and J is TRBJ2-5; 8 bases are a match to TRBD2. This CDR3 spans 14 amino acids. In germline, CDR1 is SQVTM, CDR2 ANQGSEA. J gave up 2 bases and V 2 bases, and 4 bases lay outside the gene matches.

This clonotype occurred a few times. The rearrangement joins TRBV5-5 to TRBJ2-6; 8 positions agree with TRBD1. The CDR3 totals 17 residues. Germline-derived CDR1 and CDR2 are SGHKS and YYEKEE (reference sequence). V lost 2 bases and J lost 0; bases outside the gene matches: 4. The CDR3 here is CASSFQGADSGANVLTF. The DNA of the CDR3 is TGTGCCAGCAGCTTCCAGGGGGCCGACTCTGGGGCCAACGTCCTGACTTTC.

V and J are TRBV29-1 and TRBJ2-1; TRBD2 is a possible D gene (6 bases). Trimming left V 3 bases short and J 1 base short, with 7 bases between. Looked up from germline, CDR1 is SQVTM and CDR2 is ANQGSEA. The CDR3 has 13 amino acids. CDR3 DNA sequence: TGCAGCGTTGAGGGGGGATCCTACAATGAGCAGTTCTTC. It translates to CSVEGGSYNEQFF.

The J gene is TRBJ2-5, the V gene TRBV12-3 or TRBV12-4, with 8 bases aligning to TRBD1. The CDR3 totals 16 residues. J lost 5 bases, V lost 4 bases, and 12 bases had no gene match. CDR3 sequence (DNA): TGTGCCAGCAGTTCTTGGGGGGCAGGGGGCGAGGAGACCCAGTACTTC. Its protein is CASSSWGAGGEETQYF.

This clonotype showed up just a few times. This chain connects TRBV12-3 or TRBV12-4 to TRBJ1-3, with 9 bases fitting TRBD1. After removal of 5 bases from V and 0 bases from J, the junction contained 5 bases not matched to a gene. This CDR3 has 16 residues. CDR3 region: CASSPGDRASGNTIYF. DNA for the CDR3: TGTGCCAGCAGTCCGGGGGACAGGGCCTCTGGAAACACCATATATTTT.

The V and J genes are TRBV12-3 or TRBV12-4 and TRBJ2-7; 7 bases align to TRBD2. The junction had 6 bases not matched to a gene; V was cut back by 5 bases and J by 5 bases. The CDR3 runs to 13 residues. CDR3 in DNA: TGTGCCAGCAGTGTGGGACTATGGGACGAGCAGTACTTC. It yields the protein CASSVGLWDEQYF.

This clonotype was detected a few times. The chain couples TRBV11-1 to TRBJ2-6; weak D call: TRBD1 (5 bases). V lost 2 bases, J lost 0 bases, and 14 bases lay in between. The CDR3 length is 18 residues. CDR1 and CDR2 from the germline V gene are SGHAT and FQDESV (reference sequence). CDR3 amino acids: CASSLSTGPSSGANVLTF. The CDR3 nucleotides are TGTGCCAGCAGCTTATCCACAGGTCCTAGCTCTGGGGCCAACGTCCTGACTTTC.

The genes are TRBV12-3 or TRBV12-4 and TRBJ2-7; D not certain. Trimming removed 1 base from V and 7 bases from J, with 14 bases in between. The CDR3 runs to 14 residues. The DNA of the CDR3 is TGTGCCAGCAGTTTAGTTGGTCTTAGAAGTGAGCAGTACTTC. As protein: CASSLVGLRSEQYF.

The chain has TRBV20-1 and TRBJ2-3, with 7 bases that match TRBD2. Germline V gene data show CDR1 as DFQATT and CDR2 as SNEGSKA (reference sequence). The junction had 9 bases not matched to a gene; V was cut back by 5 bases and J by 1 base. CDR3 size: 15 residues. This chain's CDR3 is CSAVPSGGGTDTQYF. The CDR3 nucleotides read TGCAGTGCTGTCCCCTCTGGGGGGGGCACAGATACGCAGTATTTT.

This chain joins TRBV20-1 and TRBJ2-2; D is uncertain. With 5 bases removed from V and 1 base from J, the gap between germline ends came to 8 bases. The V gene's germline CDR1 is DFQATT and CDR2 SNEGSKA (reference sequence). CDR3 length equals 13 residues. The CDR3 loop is CSAEIENTGELFF. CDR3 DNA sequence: TGCAGTGCTGAGATCGAGAACACCGGGGAGCTGTTTTTT.